This TCR beta chain was obtained from a study of human T cells and chemical hapten exposure (dated by TCRdb to the early 2020s). Broadly, across the study: Libraries were pooled for sequencing, and per-sample TCR yields varied mainly because of small differences in library volumes within the pool. Each blood RNA sample was used to sequence both TCR alpha and TCR beta chains. This study followed changes in the peripheral blood TCR repertoire in vivo during primary and secondary sensitization of alopecia patients to the hapten diphenylcyclopropenone (DPC). The investigation overall reported the following: After repeated subsampling, the strength of the expansion versus patch-test correlation and the threshold at which it became significant changed. The number of TCRs above 1 in 1000 frequency did not change with DPC sensitization; there was no evidence of global repertoire structure alterations.

Total RNA was extracted from unfractionated whole blood collected in Tempus Blood RNA tubes. Five or six healthy volunteers acted as controls for TCR sequencing and had blood drawn at day 0, 2 weeks and 6 weeks. This clonotype was detected a few times. What antigen it recognizes has not been identified. No much larger clonotype is one base removed from it; base qualities were not supplied. Library method: 5' RACE. TCRdb shows the sequencer as Illumina MiSeq. During library preparation, unique molecular identifiers were attached to individual cDNA molecules so that TCRs could be counted in a quantitative, reproducible way. In the paper's pipeline: A median of approximately 96,000 TCRs per sample was observed, with a range of about 23,224 to 750,000. V, J and CDR3 annotation of the TCR reads was performed with the Decombinator software suite. For the PS versus PT1 abundance plots, all samples were subsampled to the same number of TCRs (28,000). TCRs were defined as expanded if absent before sensitization and observed at least eight times at the 2-week time point. TCRdb itself trimmed the public reads at Q25 with fastp, ran MiXCR and retained productive beta chains. Rows are unified per CDR3 protein, each entry keeping the most common DNA and genes. The V and J calls were determined by TCRdb, not by the authors. The sample has approximately 150,000 distinct CDR3 sequences on record, 4.1% of them singletons. The ten largest clones take up approximately 1.3% of the sample.

This receptor was identified in a female donor in good health.

The DNA sequence is TGCAGTGCTCAAAAAATACAGGGGTCGGTACTCAGCAATCAGCCCCAGCATTTT. This encodes CSAQKIQGSVLSNQPQHF. The chain links TRBV20-1 with TRBJ1-5; the junction holds 7 bases that match TRBD1. The V end gives up 5 bases and the J end 1 base, leaving 17 bases in the junction not matched to a gene. As encoded in the germline V gene (reference sequence), CDR1 is DFQATT while CDR2 is SNEGSKA. The CDR3 measures 18 amino acids from cysteine to phenylalanine. Left in the record is the CDR3 DNA by itself, 54 bases read in frame from the first base.